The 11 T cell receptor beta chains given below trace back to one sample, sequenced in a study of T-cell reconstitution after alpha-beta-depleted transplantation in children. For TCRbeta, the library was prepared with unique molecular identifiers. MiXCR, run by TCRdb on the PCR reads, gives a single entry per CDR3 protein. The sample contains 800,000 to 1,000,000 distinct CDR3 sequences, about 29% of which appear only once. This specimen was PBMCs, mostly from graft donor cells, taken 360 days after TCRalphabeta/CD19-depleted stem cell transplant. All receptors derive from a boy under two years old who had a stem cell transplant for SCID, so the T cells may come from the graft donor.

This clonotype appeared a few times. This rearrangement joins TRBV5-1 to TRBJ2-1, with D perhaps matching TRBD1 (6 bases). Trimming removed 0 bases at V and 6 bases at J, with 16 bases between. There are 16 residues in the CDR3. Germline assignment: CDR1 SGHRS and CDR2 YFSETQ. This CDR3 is CASSLEGRGGINEQFF. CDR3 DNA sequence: TGCGCCAGCAGCTTGGAGGGGCGAGGGGGAATCAATGAGCAGTTCTTC.

The CDR3 region is CASSLSIRATGELFF. Written as DNA, the CDR3 is TGTGCCAGCAGTTTATCGATCAGAGCCACCGGGGAGCTGTTTTTT. J is TRBJ2-2 and V is TRBV27; the D is unclear. V lost 0 bases and J 4 bases, leaving 9 bases between the germline ends. Germline V gene data show CDR1 as MNHEY and CDR2 as SMNVEV (reference sequence). This CDR3 region has 15 residues.

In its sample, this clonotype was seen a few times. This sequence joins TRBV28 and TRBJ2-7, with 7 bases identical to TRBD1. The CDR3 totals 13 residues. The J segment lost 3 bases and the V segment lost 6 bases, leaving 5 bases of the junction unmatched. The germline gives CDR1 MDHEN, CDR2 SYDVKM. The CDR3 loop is CASRPRTGYEQYF. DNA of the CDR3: TGTGCCAGCAGACCTAGGACAGGCTACGAGCAGTACTTC.

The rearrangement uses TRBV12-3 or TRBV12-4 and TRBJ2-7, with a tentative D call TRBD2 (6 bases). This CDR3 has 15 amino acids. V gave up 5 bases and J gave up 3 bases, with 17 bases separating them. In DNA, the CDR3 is TGTGCCAGCAGTCTTAAACGGGCGGGGTTCTACGAGCAGTACTTC. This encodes CASSLKRAGFYEQYF.

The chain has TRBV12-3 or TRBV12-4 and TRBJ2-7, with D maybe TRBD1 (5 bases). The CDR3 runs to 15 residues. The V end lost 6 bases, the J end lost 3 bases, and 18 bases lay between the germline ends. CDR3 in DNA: TGTGCCAGCAGCCTCGTCATGGACACCTACTACGAGCAGTACTTC. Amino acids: CASSLVMDTYYEQYF.

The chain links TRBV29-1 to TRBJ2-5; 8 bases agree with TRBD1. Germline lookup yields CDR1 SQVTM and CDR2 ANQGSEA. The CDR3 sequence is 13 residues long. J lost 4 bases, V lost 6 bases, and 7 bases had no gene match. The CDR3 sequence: CSVHGQGVETQYF. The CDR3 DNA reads TGCAGCGTCCATGGACAGGGAGTAGAGACCCAGTACTTC. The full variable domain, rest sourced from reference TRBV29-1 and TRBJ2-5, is SAVISQKPSRDICQRGTSLTIQCQVDSQVTMMFWYRQQPGQSLTLIATANQGSEATYESGFVIDKFPISRPNLTFSTLTVSNMSPEDSSIYLCSVHGQGVETQYFGPGTRLLVL.

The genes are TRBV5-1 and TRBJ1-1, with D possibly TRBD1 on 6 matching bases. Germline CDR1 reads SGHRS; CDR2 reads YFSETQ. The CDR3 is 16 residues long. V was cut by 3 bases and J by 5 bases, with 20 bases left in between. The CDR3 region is CASSYGTRGLGTEAFF. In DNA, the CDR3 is TGCGCCAGCAGCTACGGGACAAGGGGATTGGGGACTGAAGCTTTCTTT.

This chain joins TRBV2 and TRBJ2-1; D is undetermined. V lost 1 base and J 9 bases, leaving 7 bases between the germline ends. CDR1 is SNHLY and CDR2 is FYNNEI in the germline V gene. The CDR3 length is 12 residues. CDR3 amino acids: CASSEGLGEQFF. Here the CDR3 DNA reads TGTGCCAGCAGTGAAGGTCTTGGTGAGCAGTTCTTC.

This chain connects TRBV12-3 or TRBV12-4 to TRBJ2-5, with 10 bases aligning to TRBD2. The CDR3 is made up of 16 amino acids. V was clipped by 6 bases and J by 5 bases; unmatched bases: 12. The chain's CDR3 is CASRGSGGAFGETQYF. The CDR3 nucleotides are TGTGCCAGCAGGGGGAGCGGGGGGGCCTTCGGGGAGACCCAGTACTTC.

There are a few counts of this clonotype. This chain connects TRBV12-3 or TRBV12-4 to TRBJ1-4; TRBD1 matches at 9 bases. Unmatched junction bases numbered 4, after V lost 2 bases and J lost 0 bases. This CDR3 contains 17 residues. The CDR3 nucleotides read TGTGCCAGCAGTTTAAGGACAGGGGCTGCAACTAATGAAAAACTGTTTTTT. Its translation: CASSLRTGAATNEKLFF.

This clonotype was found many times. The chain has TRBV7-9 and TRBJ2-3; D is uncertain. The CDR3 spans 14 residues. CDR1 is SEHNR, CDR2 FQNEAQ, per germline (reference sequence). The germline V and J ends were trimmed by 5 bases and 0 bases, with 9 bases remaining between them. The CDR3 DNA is TGTGCCAGCAGCCCACCCACAAGCACAGATACGCAGTATTTT. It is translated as CASSPPTSTDTQYF.